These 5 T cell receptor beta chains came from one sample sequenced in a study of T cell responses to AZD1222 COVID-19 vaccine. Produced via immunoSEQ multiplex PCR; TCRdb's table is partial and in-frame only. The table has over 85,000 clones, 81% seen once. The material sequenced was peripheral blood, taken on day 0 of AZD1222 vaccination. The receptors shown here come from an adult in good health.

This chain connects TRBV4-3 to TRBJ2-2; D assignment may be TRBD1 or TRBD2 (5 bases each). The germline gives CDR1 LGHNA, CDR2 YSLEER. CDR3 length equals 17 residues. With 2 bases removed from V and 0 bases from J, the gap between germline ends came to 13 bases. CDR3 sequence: CASSQPSGTPNTGELFF. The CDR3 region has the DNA TGCGCCAGCAGCCAACCCTCCGGGACGCCGAACACCGGGGAGCTGTTTTTT.

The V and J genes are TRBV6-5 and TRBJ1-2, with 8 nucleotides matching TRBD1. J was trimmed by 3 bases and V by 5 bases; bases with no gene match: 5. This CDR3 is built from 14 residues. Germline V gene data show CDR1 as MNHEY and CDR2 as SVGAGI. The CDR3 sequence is CASSIDRGDYGYTF. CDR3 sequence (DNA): TGTGCCAGCAGTATTGACAGGGGCGACTATGGCTACACCTTC.

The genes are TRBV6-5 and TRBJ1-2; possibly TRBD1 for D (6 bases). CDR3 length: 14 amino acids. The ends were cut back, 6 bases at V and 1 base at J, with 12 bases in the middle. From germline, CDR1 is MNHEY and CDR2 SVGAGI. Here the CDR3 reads CASSRGVGNYGYTF. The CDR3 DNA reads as TGTGCCAGCAGCAGGGGTGTGGGTAACTATGGCTACACCTTC.

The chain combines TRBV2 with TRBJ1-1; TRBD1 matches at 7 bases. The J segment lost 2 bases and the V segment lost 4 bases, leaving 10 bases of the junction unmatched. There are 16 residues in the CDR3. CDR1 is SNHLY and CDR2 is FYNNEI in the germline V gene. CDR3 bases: TGTGCCAGCAGTGGTGCAGGGGGGGCCCGAAACACTGAAGCTTTCTTT. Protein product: CASSGAGGARNTEAFF. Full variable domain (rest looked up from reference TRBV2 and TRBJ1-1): EPEVTQTPSHQVTQMGQEVILRCVPISNHLYFYWYRQILGQKVEFLVSFYNNEISEKSEIFDDQFSVERPDGSNFTLKIRSTKLEDSAMYFCASSGAGGARNTEAFFGQGTRLTVV.

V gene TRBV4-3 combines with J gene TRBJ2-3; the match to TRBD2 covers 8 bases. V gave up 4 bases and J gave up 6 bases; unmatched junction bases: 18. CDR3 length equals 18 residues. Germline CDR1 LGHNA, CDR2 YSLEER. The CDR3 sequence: CASSPGGAGGRLGDTQYF. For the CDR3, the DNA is TGCGCCAGCAGCCCGGGGGGTGCGGGGGGACGCCTTGGGGATACGCAGTATTTT.